This TCR beta chain came from a study of blood T cell repertoires in COVID-19. Study overall: Donors in the United States, Italy and Spain gave samples during acute or convalescent COVID-19. PBMCs, B-cell-depleted T cells, or T cells were the source of the cDNA or gDNA that made up the material.

Germline V gene data show CDR1 as SGHDT and CDR2 as YYEEEE. The CDR3 loop spans 16 amino acids. J gave up 5 bases and V 4 bases, and 9 bases lay outside the gene matches. TCRdb's table, derived via immunoSEQ multiplex PCR, lists solely in-frame clones and lacks some. The table has under 500,000 clones, 87% seen once. Enrolled through a virtual design, the participants were between 18 and 89 years of age and came from about two dozen US areas. In assigning cohorts, the study relied on participant-reported clinical history. Sequenced input: PBMCs or T cells enriched from blood (not recorded which). The TCR comes from a woman aged 18-30 years with acute COVID-19. This chain joins TRBV5-6 and TRBJ1-4, with 9 positions matching TRBD1. CDR3: CASSLPGQGPNEKLFF. The CDR3 DNA reads as TGTGCCAGCAGCCTGCCGGGACAGGGACCGAATGAAAAACTGTTTTTT.